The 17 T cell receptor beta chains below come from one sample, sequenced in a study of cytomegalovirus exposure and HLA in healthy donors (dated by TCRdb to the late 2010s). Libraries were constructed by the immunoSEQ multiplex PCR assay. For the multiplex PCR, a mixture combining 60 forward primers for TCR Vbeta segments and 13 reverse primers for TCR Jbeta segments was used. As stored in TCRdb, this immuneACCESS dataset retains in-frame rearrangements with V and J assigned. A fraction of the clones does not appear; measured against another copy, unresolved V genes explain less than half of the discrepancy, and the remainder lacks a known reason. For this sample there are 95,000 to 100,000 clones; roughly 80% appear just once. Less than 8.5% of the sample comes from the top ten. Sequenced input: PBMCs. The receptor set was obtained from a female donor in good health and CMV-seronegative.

The CDR3 nucleotides are TGTGCCAGCAGTCGGAGCGGGAGGTCCTACAATGAGCAGTTCTTC. Translation: CASSRSGRSYNEQFF. The rearrangement links TRBV6-5 to TRBJ2-1; 9 nucleotides agree with TRBD2. The J segment lost 1 base and the V segment lost 5 bases, leaving 3 bases of the junction unmatched. CDR1 is MNHEY and CDR2 is SVGAGI in the germline V gene. The CDR3 spans 15 residues.

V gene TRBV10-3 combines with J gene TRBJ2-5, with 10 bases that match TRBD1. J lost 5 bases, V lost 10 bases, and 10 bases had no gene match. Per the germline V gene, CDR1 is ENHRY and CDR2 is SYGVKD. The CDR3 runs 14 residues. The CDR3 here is CATEPGQGTETQYF. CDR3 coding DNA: TGTGCCACCGAACCGGGACAGGGGACGGAGACCCAGTACTTC.

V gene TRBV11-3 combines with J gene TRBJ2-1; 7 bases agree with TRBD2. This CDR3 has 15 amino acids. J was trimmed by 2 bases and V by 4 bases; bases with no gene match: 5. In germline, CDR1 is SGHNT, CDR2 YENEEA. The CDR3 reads CASSYGLGAYNEQFF. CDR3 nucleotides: TGTGCCAGCAGCTACGGACTAGGGGCCTACAATGAGCAGTTCTTC.

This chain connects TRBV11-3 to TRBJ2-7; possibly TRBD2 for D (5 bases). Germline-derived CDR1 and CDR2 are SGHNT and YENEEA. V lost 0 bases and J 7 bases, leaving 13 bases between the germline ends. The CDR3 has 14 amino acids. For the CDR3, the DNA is TGTGCCAGCAGCTTAGATTCGGGGTCGGGGGAGCAGTACTTC. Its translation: CASSLDSGSGEQYF.

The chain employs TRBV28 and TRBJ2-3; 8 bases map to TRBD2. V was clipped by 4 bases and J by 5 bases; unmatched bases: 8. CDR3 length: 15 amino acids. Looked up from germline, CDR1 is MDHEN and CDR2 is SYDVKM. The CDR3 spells CASSSRSGRGDTQYF. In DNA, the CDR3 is TGTGCCAGCAGTTCCAGGAGCGGGAGAGGAGATACGCAGTATTTT.

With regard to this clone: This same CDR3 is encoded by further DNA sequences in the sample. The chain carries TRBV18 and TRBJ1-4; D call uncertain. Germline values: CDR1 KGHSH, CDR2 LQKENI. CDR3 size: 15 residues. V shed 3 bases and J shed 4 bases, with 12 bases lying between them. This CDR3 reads CASSPEDRGNEKLFF. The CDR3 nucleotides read TGTGCCAGCTCACCTGAGGACCGGGGTAATGAAAAACTGTTTTTT. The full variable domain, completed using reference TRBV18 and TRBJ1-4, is NAGVMQNPRHLVRRRGQEARLRCSPMKGHSHVYWYRQLPEEGLKFMVYLQKENIIDESGMPKERFSAEFPKEGPSILRIQQVVRGDSAAYFCASSPEDRGNEKLFFGSGTQLSVL.

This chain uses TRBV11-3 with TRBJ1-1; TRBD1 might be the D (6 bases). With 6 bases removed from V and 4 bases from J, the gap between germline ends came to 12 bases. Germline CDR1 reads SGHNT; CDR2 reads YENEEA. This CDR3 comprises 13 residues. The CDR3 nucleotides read TGTGCCAGCAGTTCACAGGGTACCACTGAAGCTTTCTTT. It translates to CASSSQGTTEAFF.

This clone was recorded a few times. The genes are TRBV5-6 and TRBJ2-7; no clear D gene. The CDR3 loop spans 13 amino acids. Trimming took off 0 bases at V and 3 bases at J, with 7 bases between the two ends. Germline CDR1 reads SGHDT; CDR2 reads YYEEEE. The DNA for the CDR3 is TGTGCCAGCAGCTTGGGGCCTGGCTACGAGCAGTACTTC. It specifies CASSLGPGYEQYF.

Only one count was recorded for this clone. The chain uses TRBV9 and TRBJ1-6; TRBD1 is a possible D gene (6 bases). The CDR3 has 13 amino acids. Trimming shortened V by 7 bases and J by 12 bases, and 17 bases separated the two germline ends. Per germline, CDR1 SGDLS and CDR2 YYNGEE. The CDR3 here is CASSGWGGQPLHF. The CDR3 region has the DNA TGTGCCAGCTCCGGGTGGGGGGGCCAACCCCTCCACTTT.

CDR3 coding DNA: TGTGCCAGTAGTACGGACAGGACAAGCTCTGGAAACACCATATATTTT. Amino acids: CASSTDRTSSGNTIYF. The rearrangement uses TRBV19 and TRBJ1-3, with 7 bases aligning to TRBD1. The CDR3 loop spans 16 amino acids. The trim removed 4 bases at V and 0 bases at J, leaving 6 bases unmatched. Germline V gene data show CDR1 as LNHDA and CDR2 as SQIVND (reference sequence).

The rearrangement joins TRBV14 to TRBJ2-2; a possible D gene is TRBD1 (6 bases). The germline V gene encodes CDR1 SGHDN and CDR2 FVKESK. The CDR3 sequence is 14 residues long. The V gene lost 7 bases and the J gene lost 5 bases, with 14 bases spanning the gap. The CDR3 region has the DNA TGTGCCAGCACTTCACAGGGTAAAACCGGGGAGCTGTTTTTT. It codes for CASTSQGKTGELFF.

This CDR3 reads CASSLGTGGYYGYTF. DNA for the CDR3: TGTGCCAGCAGCTTGGGGACAGGGGGCTACTATGGCTACACCTTC. The chain has TRBV5-4 and TRBJ1-2; 11 positions match TRBD1. In germline, CDR1 is SGHNT, CDR2 YYREEE (reference sequence). The V and J ends lost 0 bases and 3 bases, in that order; junction bases with no gene match: 1. This CDR3 is built from 15 residues.

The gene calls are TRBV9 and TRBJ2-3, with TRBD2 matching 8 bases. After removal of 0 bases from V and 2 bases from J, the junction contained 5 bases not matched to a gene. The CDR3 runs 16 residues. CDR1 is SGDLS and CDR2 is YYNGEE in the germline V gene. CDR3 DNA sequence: TGTGCCAGCAGCGTAGACCTAGCGGGTTTCACAGATACGCAGTATTTT. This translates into CASSVDLAGFTDTQYF. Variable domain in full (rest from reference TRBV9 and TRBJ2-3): DSGVTQTPKHLITATGQRVTLRCSPRSGDLSVYWYQQSLDQGLQFLIQYYNGEERAKGNILERFSAQQFPDLHSELNLSSLELGDSALYFCASSVDLAGFTDTQYFGPGTRLTVL.

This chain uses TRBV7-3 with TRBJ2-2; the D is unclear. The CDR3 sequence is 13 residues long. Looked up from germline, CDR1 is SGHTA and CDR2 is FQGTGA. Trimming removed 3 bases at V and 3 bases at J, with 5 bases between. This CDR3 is CASSFRDTGELFF. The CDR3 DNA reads TGTGCCAGCAGCTTCCGGGACACCGGGGAGCTGTTTTTT.

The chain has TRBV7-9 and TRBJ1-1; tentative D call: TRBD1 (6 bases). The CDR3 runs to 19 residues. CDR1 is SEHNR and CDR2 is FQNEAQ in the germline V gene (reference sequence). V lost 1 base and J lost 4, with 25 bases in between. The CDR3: CASSLGPHLDRLSGTEAFF. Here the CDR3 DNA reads TGTGCCAGCAGCTTAGGTCCCCATTTAGACAGGCTTTCGGGCACTGAAGCTTTCTTT. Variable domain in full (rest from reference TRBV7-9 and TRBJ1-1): DTGVSQNPRHKITKRGQNVTFRCDPISEHNRLYWYRQTLGQGPEFLTYFQNEAQLEKSRLLSDRFSAERPKGSFSTLEIQRTEQGDSAMYLCASSLGPHLDRLSGTEAFFGQGTRLTVV.

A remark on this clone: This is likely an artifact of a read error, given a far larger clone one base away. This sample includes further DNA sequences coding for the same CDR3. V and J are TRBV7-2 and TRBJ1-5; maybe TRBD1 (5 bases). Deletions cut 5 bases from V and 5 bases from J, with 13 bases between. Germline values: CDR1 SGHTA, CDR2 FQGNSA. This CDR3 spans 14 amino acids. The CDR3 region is CASSPVGPDQPQHF. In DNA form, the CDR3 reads TGTGCCAGCAGCCCCGTGGGGCCGGATCAGCCCCAGCATTTT.

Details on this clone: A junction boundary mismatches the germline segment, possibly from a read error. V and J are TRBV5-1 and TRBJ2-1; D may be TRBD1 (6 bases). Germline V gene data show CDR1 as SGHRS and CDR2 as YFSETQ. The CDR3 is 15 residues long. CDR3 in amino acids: CASSFGTPDYNEQLF. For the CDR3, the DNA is TGCGCCAGCAGCTTCGGGACACCGGATTACAATGAGCAGCTCTTC.